This TCR beta chain was recorded in a study of Tregs in tolerant kidney transplant recipients (dated by TCRdb to about 2019). In terms of the full investigation: The study used TCRbeta sequencing to identify donor-specific regulatory T cells before combined kidney and bone marrow transplantation, then tracked those cells after transplant. General study outcomes and caveats: Biological reproducibility was not directly addressed, though technical replication error appeared minimal. For some patients, the PCR primers changed as time went on, which meant samples from those patients could not be compared with one another at the nucleotide level. Expanding Tregs with activated donor B cells appeared to identify the most biologically relevant and donor-specific TCRbeta repertoire. Donor-specific Treg expansion was found to exceed global Treg expansion in tolerant patients, suggesting antigen-driven rather than nonspecific expansion. The study was constrained by small patient numbers, and validation of the findings is required in larger populations and under other immunosuppression protocols.

As for this clone: What this receptor recognizes is not known. Read data end 3 residues before the CDR3 end; the end is taken from the germline J gene.

Genomic DNA was extracted from sorted cells with the QIAGEN DNeasy Blood and Tissue Kit for TCRbeta CDR3 sequencing. Through immunoSEQ, high-throughput TCRbeta CDR3 sequencing was done commercially, including PCR amplification with internal controls and bias correction. In the original analysis: Unique productive TCRbeta sequences were defined by CDR3 nucleotide sequence where primers matched, otherwise by CDR3 amino acid sequence with Vbeta and Jbeta genes. To correct sorting error, sequences shared between sorted populations at a frequency ratio of 2:1 or less were removed; the rest were assigned to the higher population. A sequence was defined as donor-reactive if the sequence was expanded at least 5-fold in CFSE-low cells compared with unstimulated cells and had a frequency of at least 0.01% in CFSE-low cells. Jensen-Shannon divergence, calculated on the top 100 TCRbeta sequences ranked by frequency, was used to quantify repertoire divergence. For samples with multiple sequencing runs, sorting error was corrected in each run separately before the runs were combined. Drawn from immuneACCESS, this table holds only the in-frame rearrangements with V and J called that TCRdb kept. Clones are partly lost; checked studies trace under half to an unresolved V gene and leave the rest unexplained. V and J calls and clone size follow that table, whereas D and trimming were derived from the DNA. This sample's table lists about 15,000 clones. Just over 3.5% of the sample goes to the ten largest clones.

The transplants used related donors along with nonmyeloablative bone marrow transplantation, and in the human trials mixed chimerism was transient. Thawed PBMCs were FACS-sorted into unstimulated Tregs (CD4+CD25+CD127-), CD4+ non-Tregs (CD4+CD25-), CD4 cells and CD8 cells. Patients were a few combined kidney and bone marrow transplant recipients from the ITN036ST trial, and only these trial subjects had samples available. Healthy control blood was processed to PBMCs by Ficoll density gradient and cryopreserved, and patient PBMCs were collected before and after transplant. CDR1 KGHSH and CDR2 LQKENI were looked up in the germline V gene. Taken from cysteine to phenylalanine, the CDR3 has 16 residues. The DNA covers only part of the CDR3, 39 bases in frame from base 1. At the junction V is shortened by 1 base and J by 4 bases; bases outside the gene matches: 6.

The sequence was obtained from a human patient who received a combined kidney and bone marrow transplant. Following transplantation, T cells from the graft donor may be among those present. Here the chain combines TRBV18 and TRBJ2-2; 7 nucleotides in the junction match TRBD2. Sequencing was performed on CD4+ T cells from blood (PBMCs), taken 12 months after the transplant. The CDR3 here reads CASSPQVGGTTGELFF. The DNA read from the CDR3 is TGTGCCAGCTCACCACAGGTCGGGGGGACCACCGGGGAG.